The text below deals with one T cell receptor beta chain. The target antigen is unknown. The repertoire was sequenced with immunoSEQ multiplex PCR; TCRdb's copy has only in-frame clones and lacks some. The sample holds 120,000 or so clones; roughly 92% are singletons and the top ten take approximately 0.59%. There are 13 residues in the CDR3. Trimming cost V 4 bases and J 6 bases; bases outside gene matches: 5. Germline loops: CDR1 SGHVS, CDR2 FQNEAQ. CD4+CD25+CD127- Tregs, CD4+CD25- non-Tregs, CD4 and CD8 cells were sorted. This sample was included in a study of Tregs in tolerant kidney transplant recipients. Study-wide results and limits: No direct test of biological reproducibility was done here.

The rearrangement uses TRBV7-8 and TRBJ1-2, with 7 bases that match TRBD1. Sequencing was carried out using CD4+ T cells from blood. This TCR came from a human donor in good health. The CDR3 loop reads CASSWTGLNGYTF. CDR3 nucleotide sequence: TGTGCCAGCAGCTGGACAGGATTAAATGGCTACACCTTC.